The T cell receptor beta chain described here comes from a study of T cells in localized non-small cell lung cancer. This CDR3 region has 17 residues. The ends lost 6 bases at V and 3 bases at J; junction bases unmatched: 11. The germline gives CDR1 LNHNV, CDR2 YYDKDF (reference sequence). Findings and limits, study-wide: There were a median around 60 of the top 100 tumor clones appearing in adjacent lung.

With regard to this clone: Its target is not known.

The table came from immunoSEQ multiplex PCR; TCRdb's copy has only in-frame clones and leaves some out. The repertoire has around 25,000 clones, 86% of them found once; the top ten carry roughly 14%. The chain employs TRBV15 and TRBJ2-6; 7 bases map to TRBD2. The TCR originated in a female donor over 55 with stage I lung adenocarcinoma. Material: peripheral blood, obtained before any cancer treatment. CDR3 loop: CATRTGAGVGGANVLTF. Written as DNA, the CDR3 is TGTGCCACCAGAACTGGGGCGGGAGTGGGTGGGGCCAACGTCCTGACTTTC.